The clone carrying this TCR beta chain was seen a handful of times. Its antigen is as yet unknown. Compared with germline, one end of the junction differs, possibly owing to a read error. These data belong to a study of shared clonotypes between healthy human individuals. Study-wide background: Every donor yielded three CD4 naive, three CD4 memory, two CD8 naive and one CD8 memory plate.

Study conclusions and caveats: All-four-donor shared clonotypes had higher generation probabilities than non-shared clonotypes did. The naive CD4 repertoires of several donors were compared, and around 4.7% of clonotypes were shared.

This CDR3 contains 13 residues. CDR1 LGHNT and CDR2 FRNRAP come from the germline V gene. Measured with immunoSEQ multiplex PCR; TCRdb has only the in-frame clones, and not every one. The table has around 2.1 million clones, about 94% seen once. This clonotype originated in a man aged 18 to 29 in good health. This rearrangement joins TRBV12-5 to TRBJ1-1, with a possible D match to TRBD1 (5 bases). The sequencing sample was made of naive CD4+ T cells sorted from blood. Specified subset: CD45RA+ positively selected. The CDR3 spells CASGQDLNAEAFF. CDR3 in DNA: TGTGCTAGTGGACAGGACCTGAACGCTGAAGCTTTCTTT.